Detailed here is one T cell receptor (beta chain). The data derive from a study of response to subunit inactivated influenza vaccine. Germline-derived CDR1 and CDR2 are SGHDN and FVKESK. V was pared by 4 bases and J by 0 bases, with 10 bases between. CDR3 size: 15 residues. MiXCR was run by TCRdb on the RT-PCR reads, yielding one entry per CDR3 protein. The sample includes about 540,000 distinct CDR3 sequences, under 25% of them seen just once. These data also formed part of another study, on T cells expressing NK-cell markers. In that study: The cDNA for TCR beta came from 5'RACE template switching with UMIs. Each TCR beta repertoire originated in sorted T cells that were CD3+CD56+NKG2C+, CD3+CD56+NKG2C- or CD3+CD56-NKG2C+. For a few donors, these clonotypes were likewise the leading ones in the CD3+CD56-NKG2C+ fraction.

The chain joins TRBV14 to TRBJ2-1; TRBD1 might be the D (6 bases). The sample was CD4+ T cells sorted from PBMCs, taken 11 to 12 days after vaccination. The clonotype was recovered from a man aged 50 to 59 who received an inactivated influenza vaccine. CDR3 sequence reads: CASSPQQGSYNEQFF. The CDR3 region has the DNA TGTGCCAGCAGCCCGCAACAGGGCTCCTACAATGAGCAGTTCTTC.